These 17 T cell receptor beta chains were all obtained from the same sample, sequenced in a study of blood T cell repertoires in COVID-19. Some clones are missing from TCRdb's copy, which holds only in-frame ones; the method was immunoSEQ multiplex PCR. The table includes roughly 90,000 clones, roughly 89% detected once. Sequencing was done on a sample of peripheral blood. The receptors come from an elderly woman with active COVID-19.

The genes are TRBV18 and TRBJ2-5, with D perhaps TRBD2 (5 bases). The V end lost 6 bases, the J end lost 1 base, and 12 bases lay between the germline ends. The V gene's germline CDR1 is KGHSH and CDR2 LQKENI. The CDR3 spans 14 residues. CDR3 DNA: TGTGCCAGCTCCTCGAGCGGAACCCAAGAGACCCAGTACTTC. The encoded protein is CASSSSGTQETQYF. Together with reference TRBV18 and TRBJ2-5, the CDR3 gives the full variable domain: NAGVMQNPRHLVRRRGQEARLRCSPMKGHSHVYWYRQLPEEGLKFMVYLQKENIIDESGMPKERFSAEFPKEGPSILRIQQVVRGDSAAYFCASSSSGTQETQYFGPGTRLLVL.

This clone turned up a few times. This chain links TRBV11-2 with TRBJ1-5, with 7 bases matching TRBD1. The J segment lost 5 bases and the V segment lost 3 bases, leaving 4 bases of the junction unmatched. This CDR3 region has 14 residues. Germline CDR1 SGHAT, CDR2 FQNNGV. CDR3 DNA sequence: TGTGCCAGCAGCTTCACAGGGGAAGATCAGCCCCAGCATTTT. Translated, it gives CASSFTGEDQPQHF.

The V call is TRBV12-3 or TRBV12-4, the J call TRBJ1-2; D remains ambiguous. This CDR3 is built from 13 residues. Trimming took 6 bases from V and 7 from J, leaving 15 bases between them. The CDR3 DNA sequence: TGTGCCAGCAGCCCAGCCCAGCGACGTGGCTACACCTTC. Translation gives CASSPAQRRGYTF.

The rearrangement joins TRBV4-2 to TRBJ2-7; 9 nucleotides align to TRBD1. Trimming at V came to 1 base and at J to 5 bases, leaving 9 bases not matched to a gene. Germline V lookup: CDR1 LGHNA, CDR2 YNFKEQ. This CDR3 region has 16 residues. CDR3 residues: CASSQGNPGQGHEQYF. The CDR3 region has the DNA TGTGCCAGCAGCCAAGGAAATCCGGGACAGGGCCACGAGCAGTACTTC.

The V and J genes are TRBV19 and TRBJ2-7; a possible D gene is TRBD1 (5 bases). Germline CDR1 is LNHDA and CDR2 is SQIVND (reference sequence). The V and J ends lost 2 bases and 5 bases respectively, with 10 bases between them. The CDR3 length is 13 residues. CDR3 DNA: TGTGCCAGTAGTATACAGGGTTCCCACGAGCAGTACTTC. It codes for CASSIQGSHEQYF.

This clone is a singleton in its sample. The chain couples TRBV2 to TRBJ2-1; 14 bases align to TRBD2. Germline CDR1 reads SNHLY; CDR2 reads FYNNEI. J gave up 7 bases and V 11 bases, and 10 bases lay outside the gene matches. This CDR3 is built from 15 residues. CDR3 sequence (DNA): TGTGCCGCCCTGGGGGGACTAGCGGGAGTGAATGAGCAGTTCTTC. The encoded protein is CAALGGLAGVNEQFF.

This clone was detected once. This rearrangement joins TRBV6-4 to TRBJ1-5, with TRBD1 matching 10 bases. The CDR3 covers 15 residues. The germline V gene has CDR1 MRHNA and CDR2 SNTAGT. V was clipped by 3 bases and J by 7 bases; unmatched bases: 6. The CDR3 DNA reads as TGTGCCAGCAGTGATCCGACAGGGGGCACCCAGCCCCAGCATTTT. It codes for CASSDPTGGTQPQHF.

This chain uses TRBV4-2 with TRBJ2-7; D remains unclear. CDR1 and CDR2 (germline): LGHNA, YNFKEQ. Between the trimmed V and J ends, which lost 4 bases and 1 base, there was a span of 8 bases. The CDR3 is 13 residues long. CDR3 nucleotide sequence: TGTGCCAGCAGCCTTAGCCCGTCCTACGAGCAGTACTTC. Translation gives CASSLSPSYEQYF.

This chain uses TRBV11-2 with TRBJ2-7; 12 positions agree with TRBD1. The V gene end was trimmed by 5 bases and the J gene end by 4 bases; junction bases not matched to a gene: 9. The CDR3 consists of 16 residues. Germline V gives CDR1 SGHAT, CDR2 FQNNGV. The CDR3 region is CASSGPGTGGQYEQYF. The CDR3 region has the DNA TGTGCCAGCAGCGGACCGGGGACAGGGGGCCAGTACGAGCAGTACTTC.

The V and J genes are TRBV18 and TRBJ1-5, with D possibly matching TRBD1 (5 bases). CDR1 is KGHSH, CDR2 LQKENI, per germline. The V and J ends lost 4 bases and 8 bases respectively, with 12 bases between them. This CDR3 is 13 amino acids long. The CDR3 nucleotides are TGTGCCAGCTCACAGGGGCGCAGCGAGCCCCAGCATTTT. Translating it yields CASSQGRSEPQHF.

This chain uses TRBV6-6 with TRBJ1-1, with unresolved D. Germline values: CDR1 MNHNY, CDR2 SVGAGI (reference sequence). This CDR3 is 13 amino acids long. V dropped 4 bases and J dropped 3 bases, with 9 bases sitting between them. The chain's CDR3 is CASSSEGDTEAFF. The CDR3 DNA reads TGTGCCAGCAGTTCCGAGGGTGACACTGAAGCTTTCTTT.

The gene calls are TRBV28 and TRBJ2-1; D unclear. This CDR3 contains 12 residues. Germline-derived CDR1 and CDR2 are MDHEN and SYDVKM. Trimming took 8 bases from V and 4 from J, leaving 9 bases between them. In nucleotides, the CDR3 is TGTGCCAGCGTCTCTTCGTACAATGAGCAGTTCTTC. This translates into CASVSSYNEQFF. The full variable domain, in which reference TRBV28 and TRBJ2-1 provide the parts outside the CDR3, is DVKVTQSSRYLVKRTGEKVFLECVQDMDHENMFWYRQDPGLGLRLIYFSYDVKMKEKGDIPEGYSVSREKKERFSLILESASTNQTSMYLCASVSSYNEQFFGPGTRLTVL.

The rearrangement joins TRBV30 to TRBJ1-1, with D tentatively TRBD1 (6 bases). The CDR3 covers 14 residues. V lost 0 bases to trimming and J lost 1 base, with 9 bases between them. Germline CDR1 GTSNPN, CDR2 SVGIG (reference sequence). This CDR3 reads CAWSVGTSNTEAFF. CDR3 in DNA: TGTGCCTGGAGTGTCGGGACATCGAACACTGAAGCTTTCTTT.

The CDR3 sequence: CASSSTQGLRNEQFF. In DNA, the CDR3 is TGTGCCAGCAGCTCCACACAGGGGCTGAGAAATGAGCAGTTCTTC. The V gene is TRBV7-9, the J gene TRBJ2-1; 7 bases map to TRBD1. Germline values: CDR1 SEHNR, CDR2 FQNEAQ (reference sequence). The CDR3 contains 15 residues. Trimming at V came to 4 bases and at J to 7 bases, leaving 10 bases not matched to a gene.

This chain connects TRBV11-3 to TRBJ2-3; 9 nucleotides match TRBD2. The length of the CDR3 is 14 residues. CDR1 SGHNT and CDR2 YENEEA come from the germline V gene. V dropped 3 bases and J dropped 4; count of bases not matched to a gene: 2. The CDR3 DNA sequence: TGTGCCAGCAGCTTTCGCGGGAGGGCAGATACGCAGTATTTT. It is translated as CASSFRGRADTQYF. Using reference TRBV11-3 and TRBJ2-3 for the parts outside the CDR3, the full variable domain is EAGVVQSPRYKIIEKKQPVAFWCNPISGHNTLYWYLQNLGQGPELLIRYENEEAVDDSQLPKDRFSAERLKGVDSTLKIQPAELGDSAVYLCASSFRGRADTQYFGPGTRLTVL.

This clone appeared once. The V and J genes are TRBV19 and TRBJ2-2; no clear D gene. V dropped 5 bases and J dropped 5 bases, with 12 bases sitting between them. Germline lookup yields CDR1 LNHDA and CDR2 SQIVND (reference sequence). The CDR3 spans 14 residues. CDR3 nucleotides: TGTGCCAGTAGTCCTCAGAAACAAACCGGGGAGCTGTTTTTT. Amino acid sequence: CASSPQKQTGELFF.

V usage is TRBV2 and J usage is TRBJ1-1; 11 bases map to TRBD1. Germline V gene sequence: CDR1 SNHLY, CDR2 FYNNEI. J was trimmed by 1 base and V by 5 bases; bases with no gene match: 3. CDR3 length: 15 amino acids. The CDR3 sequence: CASSRTGGSNTEAFF. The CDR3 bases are TGTGCCAGCAGTAGGACAGGGGGCTCGAACACTGAAGCTTTCTTT.